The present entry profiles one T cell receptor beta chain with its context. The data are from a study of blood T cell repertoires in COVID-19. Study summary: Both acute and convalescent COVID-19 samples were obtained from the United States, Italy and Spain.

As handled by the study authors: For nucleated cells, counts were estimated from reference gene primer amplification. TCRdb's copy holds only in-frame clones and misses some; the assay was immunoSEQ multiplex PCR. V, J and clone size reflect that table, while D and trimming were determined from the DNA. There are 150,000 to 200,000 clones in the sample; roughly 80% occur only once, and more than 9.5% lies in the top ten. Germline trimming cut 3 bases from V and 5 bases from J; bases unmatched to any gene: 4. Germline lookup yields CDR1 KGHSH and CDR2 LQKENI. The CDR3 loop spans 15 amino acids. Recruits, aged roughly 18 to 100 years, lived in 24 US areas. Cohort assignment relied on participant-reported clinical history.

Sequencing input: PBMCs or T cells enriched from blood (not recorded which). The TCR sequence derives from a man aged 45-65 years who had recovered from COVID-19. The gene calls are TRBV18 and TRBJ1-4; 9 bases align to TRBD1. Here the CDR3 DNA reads TGTGCCAGCTCACCGTCTGGACAGGGGAATGAAAAACTGTTTTTT. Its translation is CASSPSGQGNEKLFF.